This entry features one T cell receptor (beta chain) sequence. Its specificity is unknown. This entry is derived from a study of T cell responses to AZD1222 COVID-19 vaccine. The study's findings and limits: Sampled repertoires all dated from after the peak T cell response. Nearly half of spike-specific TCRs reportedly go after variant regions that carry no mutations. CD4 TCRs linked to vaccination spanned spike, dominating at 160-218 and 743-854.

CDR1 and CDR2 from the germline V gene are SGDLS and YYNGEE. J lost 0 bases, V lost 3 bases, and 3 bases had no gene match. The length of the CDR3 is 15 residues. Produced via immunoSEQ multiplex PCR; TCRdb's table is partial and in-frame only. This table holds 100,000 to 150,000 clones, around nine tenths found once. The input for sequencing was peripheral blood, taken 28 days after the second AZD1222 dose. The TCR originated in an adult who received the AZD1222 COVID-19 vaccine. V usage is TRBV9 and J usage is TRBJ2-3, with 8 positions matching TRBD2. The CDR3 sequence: CASSEAGDSTDTQYF. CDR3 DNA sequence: TGTGCCAGCAGCGAAGCGGGAGATAGCACAGATACGCAGTATTTT.